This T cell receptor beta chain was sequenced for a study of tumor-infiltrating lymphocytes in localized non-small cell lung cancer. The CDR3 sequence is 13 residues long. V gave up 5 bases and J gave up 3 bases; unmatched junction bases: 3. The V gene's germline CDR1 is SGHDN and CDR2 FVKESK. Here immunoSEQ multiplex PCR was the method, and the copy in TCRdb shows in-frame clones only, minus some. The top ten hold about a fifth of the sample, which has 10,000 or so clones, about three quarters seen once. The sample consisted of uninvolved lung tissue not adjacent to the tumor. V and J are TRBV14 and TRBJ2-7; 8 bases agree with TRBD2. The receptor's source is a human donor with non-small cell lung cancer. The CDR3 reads CASSVSGGYEQYF. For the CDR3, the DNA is TGTGCCAGCAGCGTCAGCGGGGGCTACGAGCAGTACTTC.